What follows are 30 T cell receptor beta chains derived from one specimen sequenced in a study of tumor-infiltrating lymphocytes in primary liver carcinoma. Out of unsorted whole blood came the blood RNA, and germline DNA was extracted as well. TCR beta cDNA was prepared out of around 460 ng total RNA by means of a constant-region primer. ARM-PCR, slightly modified, supplied the TCR beta libraries through three nested multiplex PCR rounds. Running 9 to 11 cycles apiece, the first two PCR rounds relied on TRBV1-TRBV30 forward primers together with a C-beta reverse primer. TCRdb fed the multiplex PCR reads into MiXCR, producing one record per CDR3 protein. The sample has about 330,000 distinct CDR3 sequences; 65% are singletons. Input material: peripheral blood. These receptors came from a man aged 35-49 years with primary liver carcinoma and hepatitis B virus infection.

The chain couples TRBV10-3 to TRBJ2-7; TRBD1 agrees at 8 bases. Looked up from germline, CDR1 is ENHRY and CDR2 is SYGVKD. This CDR3 comprises 16 residues. J gave up 7 bases and V 1 base, and 12 bases lay outside the gene matches. DNA for the CDR3: TGTGCCATCAGTGAGTTCAATGGACTAACAGGGGGGGAGCAGTACTTC. It codes for CAISEFNGLTGGEQYF.

A note on this clonotype: This sequence may be a read error, since a much larger clone differs from it by one base. This chain uses TRBV4-1 with TRBJ1-6; D gene ambiguous. The germline V and J ends were trimmed by 5 bases and 0 bases, with 8 bases remaining between them. Germline V lookup: CDR1 MGHRA, CDR2 YSYEKL. This CDR3 has 15 residues. CDR3 DNA: TGCGCCAGCAGCAACGAGAGCTCCTATAATTCACCCCTCCACTTT. Amino acids: CASSNESSYNSPLHF.

This clonotype was observed many times. The chain uses TRBV6-6 and TRBJ2-1, with D perhaps matching TRBD1 (6 bases). The CDR3 totals 14 residues. From germline, CDR1 is MNHNY and CDR2 SVGAGI (reference sequence). With 2 bases removed from V and 5 bases from J, the gap between germline ends came to 10 bases. CDR3 DNA sequence: TGTGCCAGCAGTTACGGCCAGGGGAACAATGAGCAGTTCTTC. Translating it yields CASSYGQGNNEQFF.

In this sample, this clonotype turned up a few times. The chain recombines TRBV6-5 with TRBJ2-1, with 10 bases fitting TRBD1. This CDR3 has 15 amino acids. The trim removed 1 base at V and 9 bases at J, leaving 6 bases unmatched. The germline CDR1 and CDR2 sequences are MNHEY and SVGAGI. The CDR3 sequence is CASSYFGQGVVEQFF. CDR3 coding DNA: TGTGCCAGCAGTTACTTCGGACAGGGGGTGGTTGAGCAGTTCTTC.

On this clonotype itself: Being one base from a much bigger clone, this may be a read error. The V gene is TRBV29-1, the J gene TRBJ2-5; TRBD2 matches at 10 bases. This CDR3 spans 13 amino acids. Germline V lookup: CDR1 SQVTM, CDR2 ANQGSEA. With 5 bases clipped from V and 5 bases from J, the junction kept 5 bases outside the gene matches. CDR3 residues: CSVSSGRMETQYF. CDR3 nucleotides: TGCAGCGTTTCTAGCGGGAGAATGGAGACCCAGTACTTC.

This clonotype was recorded at least ten times. In DNA, the CDR3 is TGTGCCAGCAGTTCAGAGGTTAAAATCTACGAGCAGTACTTC. Protein: CASSSEVKIYEQYF. V gene TRBV6-2 or TRBV6-3 combines with J gene TRBJ2-7; D is undetermined. V lost 4 bases and J 3 bases, leaving 13 bases between the germline ends. The germline V gene encodes CDR1 MNHEY and CDR2 SVGEGT. The CDR3 totals 14 residues.

In this sample, this clonotype turned up once. One junction end does not reproduce the germline sequence, and a read error may be involved. The rearrangement joins TRBV11-2 to TRBJ2-3; D perhaps matches TRBD1 (6 bases). The germline CDR1 and CDR2 sequences are SGHAT and FQNNGV. The CDR3 consists of 14 residues. CDR3 sequence: CASTLARGTWSQYF. CDR3 nucleotide sequence: TGTGCCAGCACCTTAGCTCGAGGGACATGGTCGCAGTATTTT.

Of note for this clonotype: A read error is possible here, since a much larger clone lies one base away. The chain recombines TRBV6-1 with TRBJ2-4; TRBD2 aligns across 11 bases. J gave up 2 bases and V 8 bases, and 11 bases lay outside the gene matches. CDR3 length: 17 residues. Per germline, CDR1 MNHNS and CDR2 SASEGT. CDR3 sequence reads: CASGIPGLADSKNIQYF. For the CDR3, the DNA is TGTGCCAGCGGTATACCGGGACTAGCGGACTCCAAAAACATTCAGTACTTC.

The chain has TRBV11-1 and TRBJ1-6, with unresolved D. The CDR3 has 13 amino acids. Per germline, CDR1 SGHAT and CDR2 FQDESV (reference sequence). V was cut by 3 bases and J by 14 bases, with 14 bases left in between. The CDR3 bases are TGTGCCAGCAGCTTCTTAGAGGACTCAGCCCTCCACTTT. Protein sequence: CASSFLEDSALHF.

Points on this clonotype: One junction end disagrees with the germline gene, perhaps due to a read error. The rearrangement links TRBV6-5 to TRBJ1-2; 7 bases align to TRBD1. Germline lookup yields CDR1 MNHEY and CDR2 SVGAGI. This CDR3 has 14 residues. The CDR3 sequence is CAGSPDRDNYGYTF. The DNA for the CDR3 is TGTGCCGGCAGTCCTGACAGGGATAACTATGGCTACACATTC.

This chain links TRBV28 with TRBJ2-5; the D call may be TRBD1 or TRBD2 (5 bases each). Trimming pared 3 bases from V and 5 bases from J, leaving 13 bases between. Germline V gene lookup returns CDR1 MDHEN and CDR2 SYDVKM. This CDR3 has 14 residues. CDR3 bases: TGTGCCAGCAGTTTCGCCCGGGGCGGGGAGACCCAGTACTTC. As protein: CASSFARGGETQYF.

To note about this clonotype: The CDR3 does not end in the conserved phenylalanine or tryptophan, so this is likely a read error. The chain uses TRBV6-5 and TRBJ2-1, with TRBD2 identical over 9 bases. There are 16 residues in the CDR3. Germline CDR1 MNHEY, CDR2 SVGAGI. CDR3: CAGSYYSGSSYNEQFL. Written as DNA, the CDR3 is TGTGCCGGCAGTTACTATAGCGGGAGCTCCTACAATGAGCAGTTCTTA.

Concerning this clonotype itself: Possible read error: a much larger clone is one base away. The J gene is TRBJ2-7, the V gene TRBV7-9; tentative D call: TRBD2 (6 bases). This CDR3 is built from 14 residues. V was shortened by 2 bases and J by 9 bases, with 17 bases between the two germline ends. Germline assignment: CDR1 SEHNR and CDR2 FQNEAQ (reference sequence). The CDR3 sequence: CASSLRASGGVQYF. DNA for the CDR3: TGTGCCAGCAGCTTAAGGGCCTCTGGCGGGGTGCAGTACTTC.

As regards this clonotype: A read error is possible here, since a much larger clone lies one base away. The rearrangement links TRBV6-5 to TRBJ2-1; weak D call: TRBD1 (7 bases). This CDR3 is 15 amino acids long. Germline V gene data show CDR1 as MNHEY and CDR2 as SVGAGI. The CDR3 sequence: CASNRQGGTYNEQSF. The CDR3 region has the DNA TGTGCCAGCAACCGACAGGGAGGAACCTACAATGAGCAGTCCTTC.

As regards this clonotype: Germline is not matched at one junction end, which may reflect a read error. This chain links TRBV28 with TRBJ2-7, with TRBD1 as a possible D gene (6 bases). CDR1 MDHEN and CDR2 SYDVKM come from the germline V gene. CDR3 length: 12 amino acids. The CDR3 sequence is CACRVQGYEKYF. The CDR3 nucleotides read TGTGCCTGCAGAGTACAGGGCTACGAGAAGTACTTC.

This clonotype was counted ten times or more. The V call is TRBV6-6, the J call TRBJ2-3, with TRBD2 identical over 7 bases. Per germline, CDR1 MNHNY and CDR2 SVGAGI (reference sequence). V trimming: 6 bases; J trimming: 0 bases; junction bases outside the gene matches: 6. The CDR3 is made up of 15 amino acids. The CDR3 region is CASSYLAASTDTQYF. As DNA, the CDR3 is TGTGCCAGCAGCTACCTAGCGGCTAGCACAGATACGCAGTATTTT.

This clonotype was counted ten times or more. The chain carries TRBV11-1 and TRBJ1-1, with D perhaps TRBD1 (5 bases). CDR3 length: 14 residues. Germline CDR1 and CDR2: SGHAT and FQDESV (reference sequence). Trimming removed 5 bases at V and 4 bases at J, with 14 bases between. In DNA, the CDR3 is TGTGCCAGCAGCCTGCGGGGGACGACCACTGAAGCTTTCTTT. Protein: CASSLRGTTTEAFF. Combining the CDR3 with reference TRBV11-1 and TRBJ1-1 gives the whole variable domain EAEVAQSPRYKITEKSQAVAFWCDPISGHATLYWYRQILGQGPELLVQFQDESVVDDSQLPKDRFSAERLKGVDSTLKIQPAELGDSAMYLCASSLRGTTTEAFFGQGTRLTVV.

About this clonotype: At one end the junction does not follow the germline gene, possibly because of a read error. The chain combines TRBV11-2 with TRBJ2-7, with D perhaps matching TRBD1 or TRBD2 (5 bases each). Germline CDR1 is SGHAT and CDR2 is FQNNGV. The CDR3 extends over 17 amino acids. The CDR3 is CVSSFLDGTTIFQEQYF. CDR3 sequence (DNA): TGTGTCAGCAGCTTCTTAGACGGGACGACGATATTCCAGGAGCAGTACTTC.

This clonotype has just a few counts. The chain uses TRBV10-1 and TRBJ2-1; 12 bases align to TRBD2. V was clipped by 4 bases and J by 2 bases; unmatched bases: 3. The CDR3 length is 16 residues. The germline gives CDR1 WNHNN, CDR2 SYGVQD (reference sequence). The CDR3 DNA follows: TGCGCCAGCAGTGTAACTAGCGGGGGGACCTACAATGAGCAGTTCTTC. It yields the protein CASSVTSGGTYNEQFF.

Notes on this clonotype: A read error may produce the germline difference seen at one junction end. The genes are TRBV11-2 and TRBJ2-5; D might be TRBD2 (5 bases). Germline CDR1 SGHAT, CDR2 FQNNGV. The CDR3 length is 18 residues. The CDR3 DNA is TGTGCCAACAGCTTAGCGAGGCTAACCCTGGAAAAAAAAGAGACCCAGTACTTC. It encodes CANSLARLTLEKKETQYF.

Comment on this clonotype: The junction shows a germline mismatch at one end, possibly a read error. The chain employs TRBV6-5 and TRBJ1-5; TRBD1 matches 7 bases. The germline V gene encodes CDR1 MNHEY and CDR2 SVGAGI. CDR3 length: 15 amino acids. The CDR3 loop reads CASRPLGTVNQPLHF. As DNA, the CDR3 is TGTGCCAGCAGACCCCTCGGGACAGTGAATCAGCCCCTGCACTTT.

With regard to this clonotype: A read error is possible here, since a much larger clone lies one base away. This chain uses TRBV12-3 or TRBV12-4 with TRBJ1-5; perhaps TRBD1 as D (6 bases). The ends were cut back, 3 bases at V and 1 base at J, with 10 bases in the middle. CDR3 size: 15 residues. This CDR3 reads CASSFGTLSNQPQHF. In nucleotides, the CDR3 is TGTGCCAGCAGTTTTGGGACATTGAGCAATCAGCCCCAGCATTTT.

Concerning this clonotype itself: Given a much more abundant clone one base away, this may be a read error. The chain employs TRBV13 and TRBJ2-7; the D is unclear. Germline values: CDR1 PRHDT, CDR2 FYEKMQ (reference sequence). The CDR3 extends over 13 amino acids. For the CDR3, the DNA is TGTGCCAGCAGCTTCGGATCCACCTACGAGCAGCACTTC. Translation: CASSFGSTYEQHF.

The V and J genes are TRBV5-4 and TRBJ1-6, with 7 bases lining up with TRBD1. The CDR3 is 12 amino acids. Germline lookup yields CDR1 SGHNT and CDR2 YYREEE (reference sequence). J lost 10 bases, V lost 6 bases, and 4 bases had no gene match. In nucleotides, the CDR3 is TGTGCCAGCACCGCACAGGGGTCACCCCTCCACTTT. Its translation is CASTAQGSPLHF.

This clonotype was detected only a few times. The V call is TRBV11-2, the J call TRBJ2-5, with TRBD2 matching 12 bases. CDR1 SGHAT and CDR2 FQNNGV come from the germline V gene. This CDR3 spans 15 amino acids. Losses at the gene ends were 5 bases for V and 3 bases for J; bases not matched to a gene: 4. CDR3 amino acids: CASSHRTSGKETQYF. The CDR3 DNA is TGTGCCAGCAGCCACCGGACTAGCGGGAAAGAGACCCAGTACTTC.

The chain joins TRBV29-1 to TRBJ1-1; D remains ambiguous. Germline values: CDR1 SQVTM, CDR2 ANQGSEA. This CDR3 region has 11 residues. CDR3 in DNA: TGCAGTGGCCGAGTGAACACTGAAGCTTTCTTT. Encoded protein: CSGRVNTEAFF.

With respect to this clonotype: Being one base from a much bigger clone, this may be a read error. No conserved phenylalanine or tryptophan is present at the end of the CDR3, so a read error is the likely explanation. CDR3 amino acids: CSVDNTEAFS. Here the CDR3 DNA reads TGCAGCGTGGACAACACTGAAGCTTTCTCT. This chain joins TRBV29-1 and TRBJ1-1; D remains ambiguous. Per germline, CDR1 SQVTM and CDR2 ANQGSEA. The CDR3 has 10 residues. The ends were cut back, 6 bases at V and 2 bases at J, with 4 bases in the middle.

This clonotype was observed many times. A read error may produce the germline difference seen at one junction end. The chain carries TRBV5-1 and TRBJ2-5; D uncertain. CDR3 length: 11 amino acids. Germline V gene lookup returns CDR1 SGHRS and CDR2 YFSETQ. The CDR3 loop is CASSLLETQYF. In nucleotides, the CDR3 is TGTGCCAGCAGCCTATTGGAGACCCAGTACTTC.

Of note for this clonotype: A much larger clone lies one base from this, so it may be a read error. This chain connects TRBV6-2 or TRBV6-3 to TRBJ2-7; D remains ambiguous. CDR1 and CDR2 from the germline V gene are MNHEY and SVGEGT. CDR3 length equals 13 residues. The CDR3 loop reads CTSNDGSSYEQYF. The CDR3 region has the DNA TGTACCAGTAACGACGGAAGCTCCTACGAGCAGTACTTC.

Regarding this clonotype: Possible read error: a much larger clone is one base away. The rearrangement uses TRBV29-1 and TRBJ2-7; D is ambiguous. Trimming pared 4 bases from V and 0 bases from J, leaving 10 bases between. Germline V gene sequence: CDR1 SQVTM, CDR2 ANQGSEA. The CDR3 is 13 amino acids. CDR3 residues: CSVVEGSSYEQYF. CDR3 bases: TGCAGCGTTGTCGAAGGAAGCTCCTACGAGCAGTACTTC.